This TCR beta chain was sequenced during a study of response to subunit inactivated influenza vaccine listed by TCRdb under 2018. With regard to the full study: To follow how T cells responded to a trivalent subunit inactivated influenza vaccine, the researchers relied on deep quantitative profiling of the T cell receptor repertoire. Paper-wide results and their limitations: It was suggested by the authors that each seasonal influenza vaccination may recruit only a limited number of new T cells.

On this clonotype: Its binding antigen is unknown. No per-base quality is available; no much larger clone lies one base away.

The CDR3 has 15 amino acids, counting the end cysteine and phenylalanine. The read is trimmed to its CDR3 DNA, 45 bases read in frame from base 1. CDR1 is given as MGHRA and CDR2 as YSYEKL, both from the germline V gene. V was cut back by 0 bases and J by 0 bases, leaving a gap of 8 bases between them. Libraries were made using RT-PCR. The instrument given in TCRdb is Illumina HiSeq 2500. The raw public reads went through TCRdb reprocessing: fastp at Q25, MiXCR clone calling, in-frame beta chains kept. A single entry per CDR3 protein holds the most common genes and DNA from its merged rows. Across this sample there are around 650,000 distinct CDR3 sequences, with more than 15% seen only once. The top ten clonotypes cover around a tenth of the sample.

The sequence derives from a man aged 45 to 65 who received an inactivated influenza vaccine. Donor details come from another sample of the same person, matched by shared clones. Recombination joined TRBV4-1 with TRBJ1-2, with no confident D gene call. Source: PBMCs from blood, taken 11 to 12 days after vaccination. CDR3 reads: CASSQERHANYGYTF. The sequenced DNA: TGCGCCAGCAGCCAAGAGCGGCATGCTAACTATGGCTACACCTTC.